The source of this TCR beta chain is a study of T cells in Graves' hyperthyroidism and ophthalmopathy. Study-level results: A model of 13 V-J features distinguished ophthalmopathy from stable hyperthyroidism. Blood shared most expanded thyroid clonotypes above 0.001.

This clonotype was picked up many times. Antigen: not known. Germline V lookup: CDR1 DFQATT, CDR2 SNEGSKA (reference sequence). Trimming removed 0 bases from V and 7 bases from J; junction bases left unmatched: 12. The CDR3 extends over 15 amino acids. Uncontrolled infections, other autoimmune diseases, pregnancy or lactation led to exclusion of patients. Using RNA transcripts as the source, TCR beta CDR3 regions were amplified. The study used the HTBI primer set for a first-round RT-PCR of the TCR CDR3. TCRdb passed the multiplex PCR reads through MiXCR, listing each CDR3 protein once. The data contain about 480,000 distinct CDR3 sequences, approximately 25% of them singletons.

This sequence was found in a woman aged 30 to 39 with Graves' ophthalmopathy. Sequenced sample: blood. V and J are TRBV20-1 and TRBJ2-7; 7 nucleotides align to TRBD1. The CDR3 DNA sequence: TGCAGTGCTAGAGATCGGGAAAGGGGGCTGAGGGAGCAGTACTTC. It codes for CSARDRERGLREQYF.